This TCR beta chain was identified in a study of OX40 agonist ivuxolimab in advanced cancers. Sequenced by immunoSEQ multiplex PCR; TCRdb stores in-frame clones only, minus some. There are about 87,000 clones in the sample; roughly 85% occur only once, and around 0.88% lies in the top ten. The CDR3 runs 15 residues. V gave up 4 bases and J gave up 3 bases, with 16 bases separating them. CDR1 is SGHDT and CDR2 is YYEEEE in the germline V gene. On this clone: What it binds is not known.

Autoimmune disease history or systemic immunosuppression excluded patients. Broader study findings: Blood T cells, both CD4+ and CD8+, expanded clonally by week 6 at 0.1 to 3.0 mg/kg.

The TCR was taken from an adult with an advanced solid tumor such as melanoma, head and neck, liver or kidney cancer. This sequence joins TRBV5-6 and TRBJ1-1; tentative D call: TRBD1 (5 bases). Sequencing used CD4+ or CD8+ T cells sorted from blood, obtained in a trial of the OX40 agonist ivuxolimab. The CDR3 loop reads CASSPTRVWDTEAFF. The CDR3 DNA reads TGTGCCAGCAGCCCGACCAGGGTTTGGGACACTGAAGCTTTCTTT. Combining the CDR3 with reference TRBV5-6 and TRBJ1-1 gives the whole variable domain DAGVTQSPTHLIKTRGQQVTLRCSPKSGHDTVSWYQQALGQGPQFIFQYYEEEERQRGNFPDRFSGHQFPNYSSELNVNALLLGDSALYLCASSPTRVWDTEAFFGQGTRLTVV.